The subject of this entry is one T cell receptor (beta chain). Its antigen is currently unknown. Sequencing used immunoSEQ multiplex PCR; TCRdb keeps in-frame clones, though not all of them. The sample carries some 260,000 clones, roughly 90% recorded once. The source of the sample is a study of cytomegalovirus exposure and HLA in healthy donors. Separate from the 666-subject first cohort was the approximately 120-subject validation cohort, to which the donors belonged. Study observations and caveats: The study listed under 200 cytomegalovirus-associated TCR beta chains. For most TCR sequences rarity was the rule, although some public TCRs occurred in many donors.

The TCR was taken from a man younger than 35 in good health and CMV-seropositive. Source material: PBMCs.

The chain's CDR3 is CASSMGLARVSTDTQYF. The DNA for the CDR3 is TGTGCCAGCTCAATGGGACTAGCGAGGGTTAGCACAGATACGCAGTATTTT. The rearrangement links TRBV18 to TRBJ2-3; 10 bases are shared with TRBD2. V dropped 5 bases and J dropped 0; count of bases not matched to a gene: 8. The CDR3 covers 17 residues. In germline, CDR1 is KGHSH, CDR2 LQKENI.